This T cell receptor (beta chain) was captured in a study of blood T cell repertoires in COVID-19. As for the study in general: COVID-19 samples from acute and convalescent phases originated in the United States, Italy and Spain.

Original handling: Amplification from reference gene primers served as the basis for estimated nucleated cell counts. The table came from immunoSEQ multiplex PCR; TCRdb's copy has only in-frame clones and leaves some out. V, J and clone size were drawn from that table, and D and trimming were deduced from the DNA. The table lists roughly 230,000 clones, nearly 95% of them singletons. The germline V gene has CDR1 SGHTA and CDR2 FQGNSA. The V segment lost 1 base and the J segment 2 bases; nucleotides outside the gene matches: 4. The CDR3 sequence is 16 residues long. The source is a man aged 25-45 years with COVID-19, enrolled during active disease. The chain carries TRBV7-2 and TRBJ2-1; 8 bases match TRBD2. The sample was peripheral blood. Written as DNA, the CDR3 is TGTGCCAGCAGCTTAGTAGGCGGGGGGACCTACAATGAGCAGTTCTTC. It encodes CASSLVGGGTYNEQFF. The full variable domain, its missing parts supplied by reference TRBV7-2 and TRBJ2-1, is GAGVSQSPSNKVTEKGKDVELRCDPISGHTALYWYRQSLGQGLEFLIYFQGNSAPDKSGLPSDRFSAERTGGSVSTLTIQRTQQEDSAVYLCASSLVGGGTYNEQFFGPGTRLTVL.